Given below is one T cell receptor (beta chain) in context. The CDR3 length is 14 residues. The V end was cut by 2 bases, the J end by 5 bases, with 13 bases between. Germline V gene data show CDR1 as SQVTM and CDR2 as ANQGSEA. This record belongs to a study of blood T cell repertoires in COVID-19. Study details: Italy, Spain and the United States were the sources of the convalescent and acute COVID-19 samples. T cells, B-cell-depleted T cells, or PBMCs provided the cDNA or gDNA that served as material.

Sequencing used immunoSEQ multiplex PCR; TCRdb keeps in-frame clones, though not all of them. The sample has a few hundred thousand clones, about 83% seen once; the top ten hold about 1.2%. V gene TRBV29-1 combines with J gene TRBJ2-1, with D perhaps matching TRBD2 (5 bases). The sequenced sample was peripheral blood. This receptor was identified in a woman between 45 and 60 years old with acute or convalescent COVID-19. The DNA of the CDR3 is TGCAGCGTTGAAAATCGCGGGCCCCACAATGAGCAGTTCTTC. It translates to CSVENRGPHNEQFF.